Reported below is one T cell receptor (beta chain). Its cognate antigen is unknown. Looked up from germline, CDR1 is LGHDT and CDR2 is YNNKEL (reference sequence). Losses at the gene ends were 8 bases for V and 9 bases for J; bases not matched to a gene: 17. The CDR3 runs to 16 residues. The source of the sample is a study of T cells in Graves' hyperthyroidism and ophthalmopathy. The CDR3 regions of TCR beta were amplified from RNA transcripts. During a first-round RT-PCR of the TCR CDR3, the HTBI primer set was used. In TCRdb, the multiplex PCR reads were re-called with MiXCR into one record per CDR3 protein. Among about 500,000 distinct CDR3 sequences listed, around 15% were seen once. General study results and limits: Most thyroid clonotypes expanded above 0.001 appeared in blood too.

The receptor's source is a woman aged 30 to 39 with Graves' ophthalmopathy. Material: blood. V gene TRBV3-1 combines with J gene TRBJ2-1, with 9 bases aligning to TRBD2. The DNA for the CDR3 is TGTGCCAGCGGTTCCTTCTGGGCGGGAGGGAAGATTGAGCAGTTCTTC. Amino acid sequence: CASGSFWAGGKIEQFF.